These 2 T cell receptor beta chains came from one sample sequenced in a study of metastatic and nonmetastatic thyroid tumors. TCRdb reanalyzed the PCR reads with MiXCR. Of some 69,000 clones detected, approximately 14% appear once; the ten largest clones hold 5% to 8%. Thyroid surgery took place with no prior treatment in any patient. The sequenced sample consisted of blood. These receptors all stem from a male donor with papillary thyroid cancer or a benign thyroid nodule (not recorded which). Some clones in this sample may be carry-over from other donors' samples.

The chain joins TRBV7-2 to TRBJ2-2; the match to TRBD1 covers 8 bases. This CDR3 is 14 amino acids long. Trimming at V came to 6 bases and at J to 6 bases, leaving 6 bases not matched to a gene. Germline CDR1 and CDR2: SGHTA and FQGNSA. The CDR3: CASSSGQGPGELFF. The DNA of the CDR3 is TGTGCCAGCAGTTCCGGACAGGGTCCCGGGGAGCTGTTTTTT.

This clone was detected many times. Different DNA sequences within this sample yield the same CDR3. This chain links TRBV9 with TRBJ2-1; 14 nucleotides align to TRBD2. After removal of 0 bases from V and 0 bases from J, the junction contained 5 bases not matched to a gene. There are 19 residues in the CDR3. Germline CDR1 is SGDLS and CDR2 is YYNGEE. The CDR3: CASSVEGTSGSLSYNEQFF. CDR3 bases: TGTGCCAGCAGCGTAGAAGGGACTAGCGGGAGTCTCTCCTACAATGAGCAGTTCTTC. The full variable domain, its missing parts supplied by reference TRBV9 and TRBJ2-1, is DSGVTQTPKHLITATGQRVTLRCSPRSGDLSVYWYQQSLDQGLQFLIQYYNGEERAKGNILERFSAQQFPDLHSELNLSSLELGDSALYFCASSVEGTSGSLSYNEQFFGPGTRLTVL.